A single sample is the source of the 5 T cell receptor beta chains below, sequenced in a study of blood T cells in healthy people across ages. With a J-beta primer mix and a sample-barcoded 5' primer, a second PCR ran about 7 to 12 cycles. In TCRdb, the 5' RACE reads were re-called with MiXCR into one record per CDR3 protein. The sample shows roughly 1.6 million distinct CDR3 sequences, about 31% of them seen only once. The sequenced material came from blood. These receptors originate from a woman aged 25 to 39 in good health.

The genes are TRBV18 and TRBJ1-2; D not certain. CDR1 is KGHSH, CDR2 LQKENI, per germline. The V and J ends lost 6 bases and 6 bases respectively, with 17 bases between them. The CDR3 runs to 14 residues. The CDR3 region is CASSAGRRMDGYTF. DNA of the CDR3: TGTGCCAGCTCGGCCGGGAGACGGATGGATGGCTACACCTTC.

The CDR3 DNA reads as TGTGCCAGCAGCCTCACCGATAGCCCGACCTATGCAACTAATGAAAAACTGTTTTTT. It encodes CASSLTDSPTYATNEKLFF. This chain uses TRBV27 with TRBJ1-4; no firm D call. Germline values: CDR1 MNHEY, CDR2 SMNVEV (reference sequence). CDR3 size: 19 residues. The V end was cut by 6 bases, the J end by 0 bases, with 23 bases between. The full variable domain, completed using reference TRBV27 and TRBJ1-4, is EAQVTQNPRYLITVTGKKLTVTCSQNMNHEYMSWYRQDPGLGLRQIYYSMNVEVTDKGDVPEGYKVSRKEKRNFPLILESPSPNQTSLYFCASSLTDSPTYATNEKLFFGSGTQLSVL.

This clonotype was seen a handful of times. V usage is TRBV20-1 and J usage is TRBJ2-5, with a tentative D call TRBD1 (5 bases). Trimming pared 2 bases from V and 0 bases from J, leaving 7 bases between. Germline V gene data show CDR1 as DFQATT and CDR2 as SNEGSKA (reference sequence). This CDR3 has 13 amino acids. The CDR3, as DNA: TGCAGTGCTAGAAAGGGGTACCAAGAGACCCAGTACTTC. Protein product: CSARKGYQETQYF.

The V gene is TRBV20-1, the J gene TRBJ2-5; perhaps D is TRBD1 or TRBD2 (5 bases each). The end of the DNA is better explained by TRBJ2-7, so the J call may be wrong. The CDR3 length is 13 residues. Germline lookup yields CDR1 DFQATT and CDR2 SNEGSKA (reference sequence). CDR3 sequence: CSAISPRGHEQYF. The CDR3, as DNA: TGCAGTGCTATTTCGCCCCGGGGCCACGAGCAGTACTTC.

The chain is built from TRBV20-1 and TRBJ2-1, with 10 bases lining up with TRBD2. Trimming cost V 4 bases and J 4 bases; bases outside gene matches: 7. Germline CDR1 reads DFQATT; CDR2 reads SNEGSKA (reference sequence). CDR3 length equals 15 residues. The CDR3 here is CSATGTSDSYNEQFF. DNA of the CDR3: TGCAGTGCTACCGGGACTAGCGATTCTTACAATGAGCAGTTCTTC.